The 21 T cell receptor beta chains reported below all come from one sample, sequenced in a study of shared clonotypes between healthy human individuals. Libraries were prepared by immunoSEQ multiplex PCR; TCRdb keeps only in-frame clonotypes and omits some of them. The sample lists fewer than 1.4 million clones, approximately 78% occurring once. Sequenced input: memory CD4+ T cells from PBMCs. Subset meaning: CD45RA-negative fraction. These receptors all come from a man younger than 35 in good health. Some clones in this sample may be carry-over from other donors' samples.

The chain joins TRBV4-1 to TRBJ2-3; D is undetermined. The CDR3 is made up of 16 amino acids. The germline V gene has CDR1 MGHRA and CDR2 YSYEKL. The V end lost 1 base, the J end lost 2 bases, and 13 bases lay between the germline ends. CDR3 sequence (DNA): TGCGCCAGCAGCCAAGCCCCCAACCCGCTCACAGATACGCAGTATTTT. Translated: CASSQAPNPLTDTQYF.

The rearrangement uses TRBV7-9 and TRBJ1-2; maybe TRBD1 (5 bases). Germline CDR1 reads SEHNR; CDR2 reads FQNEAQ (reference sequence). The CDR3 sequence is 12 residues long. The V end was cut by 5 bases, the J end by 11 bases, with 15 bases between. The CDR3 loop is CASSAPGGDYTF. The CDR3 DNA sequence: TGTGCCAGCAGCGCCCCCGGGGGGGATTACACCTTC.

CDR3 protein: CASSSRGQGYEKLFF. In DNA, the CDR3 is TGTGCCAGCAGTTCCCGGGGTCAGGGCTATGAAAAACTGTTTTTT. The V gene is TRBV28, the J gene TRBJ1-4, with a tentative D call TRBD1 (5 bases). Germline loops: CDR1 MDHEN, CDR2 SYDVKM. The length of the CDR3 is 15 residues. The ends were cut back, 4 bases at V and 6 bases at J, with 15 bases in the middle.

This clone turned up a few times. This rearrangement joins TRBV7-9 to TRBJ2-7; D is tentatively TRBD1 or TRBD2 (5 bases each). V lost 5 bases and J 7 bases, leaving 21 bases between the germline ends. Germline V gene data show CDR1 as SEHNR and CDR2 as FQNEAQ (reference sequence). The CDR3 extends over 15 amino acids. Here the CDR3 DNA reads TGTGCCAGCAGCCACACCTTGTCCGGGGCAAGGGAGCAGTACTTC. As protein: CASSHTLSGAREQYF.

The V call is TRBV15, the J call TRBJ1-1; D remains ambiguous. Germline CDR1 and CDR2: LNHNV and YYDKDF (reference sequence). CDR3 size: 16 residues. The V gene lost 2 bases and the J gene lost 1 base, with 14 bases spanning the gap. The CDR3 DNA reads TGTGCCACCAGCAGATATCTTCCCCGGGAGAACACTGAAGCTTTCTTT. Residues: CATSRYLPRENTEAFF.

The chain combines TRBV9 with TRBJ1-4; 10 nucleotides line up with TRBD1. CDR1 SGDLS and CDR2 YYNGEE come from the germline V gene. J lost 7 bases, V lost 3 bases, and 9 bases had no gene match. CDR3 length equals 16 residues. The CDR3: CASSAQTGGVGEKLFF. CDR3 DNA: TGTGCCAGCAGCGCGCAGACAGGGGGCGTGGGTGAAAAACTGTTTTTT.

This clone was detected a few times. V is TRBV7-8 and J is TRBJ2-7; 8 positions match TRBD2. Germline V gene lookup returns CDR1 SGHVS and CDR2 FQNEAQ. V trimming: 6 bases; J trimming: 5 bases; junction bases outside the gene matches: 9. This CDR3 region has 14 residues. This CDR3 is CASSLPAGANEQYF. DNA of the CDR3: TGTGCCAGCAGTCTACCAGCGGGAGCAAACGAGCAGTACTTC.

The chain has TRBV2 and TRBJ2-4; D is unclear. From germline, CDR1 is SNHLY and CDR2 FYNNEI. The CDR3 is 14 residues long. Trimming removed 5 bases from V and 9 bases from J, with 17 bases in between. CDR3 sequence (DNA): TGTGCCAGCAGTCCCAGAGGCTTCACCGGCATTCAGTACTTC. Translation: CASSPRGFTGIQYF.

The chain is built from TRBV11-1 and TRBJ2-7; D unclear. CDR1 and CDR2 (germline): SGHAT, FQDESV (reference sequence). Trimming cost V 1 base and J 2 bases, with 3 bases left between them. The CDR3 is 12 amino acids. CDR3 sequence: CASSLGAYEQYF. The DNA of the CDR3 is TGTGCCAGCAGCTTAGGGGCCTACGAGCAGTACTTC.

The J gene is TRBJ2-2, the V gene TRBV2; 9 bases match TRBD1. J lost 4 bases, V lost 4 bases, and 4 bases had no gene match. CDR3 length: 15 residues. The germline CDR1 and CDR2 sequences are SNHLY and FYNNEI. CDR3 sequence reads: CASSGQGVSTGELFF. CDR3 bases: TGTGCCAGCAGTGGACAGGGGGTTTCCACCGGGGAGCTGTTTTTT.

This rearrangement joins TRBV28 to TRBJ2-7; TRBD1 matches 9 bases. CDR1 is MDHEN and CDR2 is SYDVKM in the germline V gene. V lost 2 bases and J lost 3; bases outside the gene matches: 2. There are 14 residues in the CDR3. The CDR3 protein is CASSLGTGYYEQYF. In nucleotides, the CDR3 is TGTGCCAGCAGTTTAGGGACAGGGTACTACGAGCAGTACTTC.

CDR3: CASSEYPGQAVGTETQYF. The CDR3 nucleotides read TGTGCCAGCAGTGAATATCCGGGACAGGCGGTGGGTACGGAGACCCAGTACTTC. The chain links TRBV6-1 to TRBJ2-5, with 8 bases aligning to TRBD1. The CDR3 length is 18 residues. Germline V gives CDR1 MNHNS, CDR2 SASEGT. The V gene end was trimmed by 2 bases and the J gene end by 5 bases; junction bases not matched to a gene: 16.

V and J are TRBV27 and TRBJ2-1; 10 bases fit TRBD2. The V gene end was trimmed by 0 bases and the J gene end by 4 bases; junction bases not matched to a gene: 3. The CDR3 runs 16 residues. From germline, CDR1 is MNHEY and CDR2 SMNVEV (reference sequence). Written as DNA, the CDR3 is TGTGCCAGCAGTTTATCGTCTAGCGGGGGATACAATGAGCAGTTCTTC. Its translation is CASSLSSSGGYNEQFF.

The rearrangement uses TRBV5-6 and TRBJ1-1, with D unresolved. V was shortened by 0 bases and J by 5 bases, with 8 bases between the two germline ends. The V gene's germline CDR1 is SGHDT and CDR2 YYEEEE. The CDR3 loop spans 13 amino acids. DNA of the CDR3: TGTGCCAGCAGCTTGGGACTAAGGACTGAAGCTTTCTTT. This codes for CASSLGLRTEAFF.

The genes are TRBV29-1 and TRBJ2-1; no clear D. The ends were cut back, 0 bases at V and 9 bases at J, with 6 bases in the middle. Per germline, CDR1 SQVTM and CDR2 ANQGSEA. The CDR3 has 11 amino acids. This chain's CDR3 is CSVEDQAEQFF. The CDR3 DNA reads TGCAGCGTTGAAGATCAAGCTGAGCAGTTCTTC.

This clone came up once. The rearrangement uses TRBV13 and TRBJ2-7; TRBD2 matches at 9 bases. Germline V gene data show CDR1 as PRHDT and CDR2 as FYEKMQ (reference sequence). The V segment lost 5 bases and the J segment 2 bases; nucleotides outside the gene matches: 19. This CDR3 contains 19 residues. The CDR3 spells CASSHGRLQEREEAYEQYF. The CDR3 nucleotides are TGTGCCAGCAGCCACGGAAGGCTCCAAGAGCGGGAGGAGGCCTACGAGCAGTACTTC. The whole variable domain, remainder taken from reference TRBV13 and TRBJ2-7, is AAGVIQSPRHLIKEKRETATLKCYPIPRHDTVYWYQQGPGQDPQFLISFYEKMQSDKGSIPDRFSAQQFSDYHSELNMSSLELGDSALYFCASSHGRLQEREEAYEQYFGPGTRLTVT.

The V and J genes are TRBV19 and TRBJ1-1, with a weak D call TRBD1 (6 bases). The CDR3 length is 16 residues. With 10 bases removed from V and 0 bases from J, the gap between germline ends came to 21 bases. CDR1 and CDR2 (germline): LNHDA, SQIVND (reference sequence). CDR3 region: CATRQAAGFMNTEAFF. The CDR3 nucleotides read TGTGCCACCCGACAGGCCGCAGGTTTTATGAACACTGAAGCTTTCTTT.

Worth noting for this clone: Other DNA sequences in this sample translate to the same CDR3. The genes are TRBV2 and TRBJ2-6; D gene unclear. Germline V gene lookup returns CDR1 SNHLY and CDR2 FYNNEI. V lost 3 bases and J lost 1, with 4 bases in between. The CDR3 has 14 amino acids. CDR3 DNA: TGTGCCAGCAGTGACCGGTCTGGGGCCAACGTCCTGACTTTC. Encoded protein: CASSDRSGANVLTF.

The chain links TRBV5-1 to TRBJ2-7; 12 bases map to TRBD2. Germline lookup yields CDR1 SGHRS and CDR2 YFSETQ. After removal of 4 bases from V and 12 bases from J, the junction contained 5 bases not matched to a gene. This CDR3 is 12 amino acids long. CDR3 protein: CASSPTSGSTYF. CDR3 DNA sequence: TGCGCCAGCAGCCCGACTAGCGGGAGCACGTACTTC. The whole variable domain, filled in from reference TRBV5-1 and TRBJ2-7, reads KAGVTQTPRYLIKTRGQQVTLSCSPISGHRSVSWYQQTPGQGLQFLFEYFSETQRNKGNFPGRFSGRQFSNSRSEMNVSTLELGDSALYLCASSPTSGSTYFGPGTRLTVT.

The chain combines TRBV28 with TRBJ2-2; D is unclear. Germline V gene data show CDR1 as MDHEN and CDR2 as SYDVKM. V lost 6 bases and J 4 bases, leaving 9 bases between the germline ends. The CDR3 runs 13 residues. The CDR3, as DNA: TGTGCCAGCAGGGGCCAACCCACCGGGGAGCTGTTTTTT. The encoded protein is CASRGQPTGELFF.

This chain connects TRBV5-4 to TRBJ2-1, with 7 bases matching TRBD2. With V trimmed by 2 bases and J by 4 bases, 6 bases remained unmatched. The CDR3 extends over 15 amino acids. CDR1 is SGHNT, CDR2 YYREEE, per germline (reference sequence). The CDR3 loop reads CASSFGGMYYNEQFF. The CDR3 DNA follows: TGTGCCAGCAGCTTCGGGGGGATGTATTACAATGAGCAGTTCTTC.